The 24 T cell receptor beta chains in this list originate from one sample, sequenced in a study of T cell clonality in common variable immunodeficiency. Method: immunoSEQ multiplex PCR; TCRdb's copy keeps in-frame clones and lacks some. The repertoire has over 55,000 clones, none seen only once; the ten largest take over 1.5%. The sequencing input was peripheral blood mononuclear cells. The receptor set was obtained from a person aged 18 to 69 in good health.

This clone was observed many times. The missing CDR3 end, 3 residues past where the read stops, is filled in from the germline J gene. The V call is TRBV29-1, the J call TRBJ1-2; TRBD1 is a possible D gene (6 bases). Per germline, CDR1 SQVTM and CDR2 ANQGSEA. The germline V and J ends were trimmed by 6 bases and 6 bases, with 17 bases remaining between them. The CDR3 sequence is 13 residues long. CDR3 in amino acids: CSVSLQGLDGYTF. The covered CDR3 bases are TGCAGCGTCTCCCTACAGGGATTAGATGGC. The complete variable domain, with remaining parts taken from reference TRBV29-1 and TRBJ1-2, reads SAVISQKPSRDICQRGTSLTIQCQVDSQVTMMFWYRQQPGQSLTLIATANQGSEATYESGFVIDKFPISRPNLTFSTLTVSNMSPEDSSIYLCSVSLQGLDGYTFGSGTRLTVV.

This clone was seen at least ten times. The read gets to within 3 residues of the CDR3 end, and the germline J gene fills in the rest. V gene TRBV18 combines with J gene TRBJ1-4; the D gene is possibly TRBD1 (6 bases). The CDR3 runs to 16 residues. With 5 bases removed from V and 0 bases from J, the gap between germline ends came to 13 bases. Germline V gives CDR1 KGHSH, CDR2 LQKENI. CDR3 protein: CASSSRQAATNEKLFF. Partial CDR3 DNA: TGTGCCAGCTCATCCCGACAGGCTGCAACTAATGAAAAA.

The table lists this clone with many counts. The CDR3 end falls 3 residues outside the read, so it is completed with the germline J gene. The chain uses TRBV20-1 and TRBJ2-1; 15 nucleotides agree with TRBD2. This CDR3 has 18 residues. V lost 3 bases to trimming and J lost 4 bases; unmatched junction nucleotides: 10. CDR1 and CDR2 from the germline V gene are DFQATT and SNEGSKA (reference sequence). Here the CDR3 reads CSASTRTSGRVFYNEQFF. The sequenced part of the CDR3 DNA is TGCAGTGCTAGTACCAGGACTAGCGGGAGGGTTTTTTACAATGAG.

This clone was observed a few times. The CDR3 is cut off 3 residues early in the read; its end comes from the germline J gene. The chain is built from TRBV20-1 and TRBJ2-7; 9 positions match TRBD1. CDR1 and CDR2 (germline): DFQATT, SNEGSKA (reference sequence). CDR3 length equals 15 residues. The J segment lost 2 bases and the V segment lost 5 bases, leaving 10 bases of the junction unmatched. The CDR3 reads CSASLIGDRAYEQYF. The part of the CDR3 DNA that was read is TGCAGTGCTTCCCTCATCGGGGACAGGGCCTACGAG.

This clone showed up many times. The CDR3 goes on 3 residues after the read ends, and that part is filled in from the germline J gene. The chain links TRBV2 to TRBJ2-7, with TRBD2 identical over 8 bases. Germline-derived CDR1 and CDR2 are SNHLY and FYNNEI. With V trimmed by 10 bases and J by 0 bases, 8 bases remained unmatched. This CDR3 spans 14 amino acids. The DNA read from the CDR3 is TGTGCCACCCAGAGCGGGAGAAACTCCTACGAG. Amino acid sequence: CATQSGRNSYE. The full CDR3 is CATQSGRNSYEQYF.

This clone was seen repeatedly, ten times or more. With the read ending 3 residues before the CDR3 end, the germline J gene is used to fill in that end. This chain connects TRBV4-2 to TRBJ1-2, with a weak D call TRBD1 (5 bases). Germline V CDR1 and CDR2: LGHNA, YNFKEQ. The CDR3 is 14 amino acids. The chain's CDR3 is CASSPSTDMGGYTF. CDR3 DNA (partial): TGTGCCAGCAGCCCCTCGACAGACATGGGGGGC.

At least ten counts were recorded for this clone. The sequence runs out 3 residues before the end of the CDR3; the remainder is reconstructed from the germline J gene. V is TRBV7-6 and J is TRBJ2-7, with D hard to call. The germline V gene encodes CDR1 SGHVS and CDR2 FNYEAQ. This CDR3 comprises 13 residues. The V end was cut by 0 bases, the J end by 1 base, with 4 bases between. CDR3 residues: CASSLAGSYEQYF. Incomplete CDR3 DNA: TGTGCCAGCAGCTTAGCAGGGTCCTACGAG.

This clone was seen ten or more times. Sequencing ends 3 residues short of the CDR3 end; the germline J gene provides the rest. The chain couples TRBV19 to TRBJ1-4; 9 bases agree with TRBD1. Germline V gene sequence: CDR1 LNHDA, CDR2 SQIVND (reference sequence). The CDR3 is made up of 14 amino acids. Trimming removed 6 bases from V and 7 bases from J; junction bases left unmatched: 6. The CDR3: CASSEQGATEKLFF. The sequenced CDR3 bases are TGTGCCAGTAGCGAACAGGGGGCTACTGAAAAA.

This clone came up many times. The read terminates 3 residues ahead of where the CDR3 ends, so the germline J gene completes it. The chain links TRBV20-1 to TRBJ2-7; TRBD2 aligns across 12 bases. This CDR3 has 15 residues. The V segment lost 6 bases and the J segment 2 bases; nucleotides outside the gene matches: 8. Germline V gene data show CDR1 as DFQATT and CDR2 as SNEGSKA (reference sequence). The CDR3 is CSASGLAGATYEQYF. CDR3 bases read: TGCAGTGCCTCGGGACTAGCGGGTGCGACCTACGAG.

This clone occurred many times. Partial CDR3 DNA: TGTGCCAGCAGTGAACCTACCCAGGGGTACAATGAG. It encodes CASSEPTQGYNE. The complete CDR3 sequence is CASSEPTQGYNEQFF. V and J are TRBV2 and TRBJ2-1; maybe TRBD1 (6 bases). Read sequence stops 3 residues before the CDR3 end, and the germline J gene provides the missing end. Trimming shortened V by 2 bases and J by 4 bases, and 12 bases separated the two germline ends. The CDR3 sequence is 15 residues long. Germline V gene lookup returns CDR1 SNHLY and CDR2 FYNNEI.

This clone was detected many times. The sequenced fragment ends 3 residues before the CDR3 boundary, so the rest is inferred from the germline J gene. This rearrangement joins TRBV6-2 or TRBV6-3 to TRBJ2-2; D not certain. This CDR3 spans 12 amino acids. Germline V gene sequence: CDR1 MNHEY, CDR2 SVGEGT. Trimming stripped 7 bases from V and 6 bases from J, with 9 bases between. CDR3 amino acids: CASNPKAGELFF. The covered CDR3 bases are TGTGCCAGCAACCCGAAGGCCGGGGAG.

This clone was picked up many times. The read terminates 3 residues ahead of where the CDR3 ends, so the germline J gene completes it. The chain uses TRBV7-2 and TRBJ2-2; 10 positions match TRBD2. The CDR3 loop spans 15 amino acids. CDR1 is SGHTA, CDR2 FQGNSA, per germline. The J segment lost 8 bases and the V segment lost 4 bases, leaving 7 bases of the junction unmatched. The CDR3 loop is CASSYPSGRTGELFF. The sequenced CDR3 bases are TGTGCCAGCAGCTACCCTAGCGGGAGAACGGGGGAG.

In this sample, this clone turned up many times. The CDR3 end falls 3 residues outside the read, so it is completed with the germline J gene. The chain employs TRBV5-4 and TRBJ1-5; D might be TRBD1 (5 bases). This CDR3 is 15 amino acids long. Trimming pared 4 bases from V and 2 bases from J, leaving 13 bases between. Germline assignment: CDR1 SGHNT and CDR2 YYREEE (reference sequence). CDR3 in amino acids: CASSSREEGNQPQHF. CDR3 DNA (partial): TGTGCCAGCAGCAGCAGGGAGGAAGGCAATCAGCCC.

This clone was recorded a few times. The CDR3 end falls 3 residues outside the read, so it is completed with the germline J gene. J is TRBJ2-2 and V is TRBV7-9; 10 bases map to TRBD1. After removal of 8 bases from V and 5 bases from J, the junction contained 5 bases not matched to a gene. This CDR3 is built from 14 residues. The germline V gene encodes CDR1 SEHNR and CDR2 FQNEAQ (reference sequence). CDR3 sequence reads: CASRTGGGTGELFF. CDR3 DNA, as far as it was read: TGTGCCAGCCGGACAGGGGGAGGGACCGGGGAG.

This clone was observed at least ten times. The read ends 3 residues early relative to the CDR3; the germline J gene fills the gap. This rearrangement joins TRBV19 to TRBJ2-2; D remains unclear. Germline lookup yields CDR1 LNHDA and CDR2 SQIVND (reference sequence). V lost 3 bases and J lost 5, with 13 bases in between. The length of the CDR3 is 15 residues. The CDR3 bases that were read are TGTGCCAGTAGTATCGGCAACACAGAGACCGGGGAG. This codes for CASSIGNTETGE. In full, the CDR3 is CASSIGNTETGELFF.

This clone was detected ten times or more. The sequenced fragment ends 3 residues before the CDR3 boundary, so the rest is inferred from the germline J gene. The J gene is TRBJ2-1, the V gene TRBV5-1; TRBD1 agrees at 7 bases. Germline assignment: CDR1 SGHRS and CDR2 YFSETQ. V trimming: 5 bases; J trimming: 4 bases; junction bases outside the gene matches: 6. The CDR3 spans 14 residues. The CDR3 spells CASSPGTAYNEQFF. CDR3 DNA, as far as it was read: TGCGCCAGCAGTCCCGGGACAGCTTACAATGAG.

In its sample, this clone was seen many times. The CDR3 end lies 3 residues beyond the end of the read and is filled in from the germline J gene. This sequence joins TRBV2 and TRBJ2-1; 9 bases are a match to TRBD2. Trimming cost V 9 bases and J 5 bases; bases outside gene matches: 11. CDR1 is SNHLY, CDR2 FYNNEI, per germline. This CDR3 has 15 residues. The sequenced CDR3 bases are TGTGCCAGGGGGAGTGGAGCGGGAGGCGACAATGAG. Translating it yields CARGSGAGGDNE. Given in full, the CDR3 is CARGSGAGGDNEQFF.

This clone occurred many times. The CDR3 loop is CASSSPGQGASEQYF. The covered CDR3 bases are TGTGCCAGCAGTTCACCGGGACAGGGGGCGTCCGAG. The chain employs TRBV12-3 or TRBV12-4 and TRBJ2-7; 12 bases line up with TRBD1. The CDR3 end lies 3 residues beyond the end of the read and is filled in from the germline J gene. This CDR3 contains 15 residues. Germline trimming cut 4 bases from V and 6 bases from J; bases unmatched to any gene: 7.

This clone occurred many times. The DNA ends 3 residues before the CDR3 does, and the rest of the CDR3 is filled in from the germline J gene. V is TRBV5-1 and J is TRBJ2-7, with a weak D call TRBD1 (6 bases). Germline V gene lookup returns CDR1 SGHRS and CDR2 YFSETQ. With 0 bases removed from V and 2 bases from J, the gap between germline ends came to 9 bases. CDR3 size: 14 residues. CDR3 DNA (partial): TGCGCCAGCAGCTTGGCACAGGGCCCCTACGAG. This translates into CASSLAQGPYE. The whole CDR3 region reads CASSLAQGPYEQYF.

This clone was picked up many times. The missing CDR3 end, 3 residues past where the read stops, is filled in from the germline J gene. The chain has TRBV20-1 and TRBJ1-5, with 8 positions matching TRBD1. The CDR3 sequence is 13 residues long. Germline CDR1 DFQATT, CDR2 SNEGSKA (reference sequence). V shed 6 bases and J 8 bases; nucleotides not matched to a gene: 9. The sequenced part of the CDR3 DNA is TGCAGTGCCAAGGACAGGGTAGTGGAGCCC. This codes for CSAKDRVVEP. The entire CDR3 is CSAKDRVVEPQHF.

This clone came up many times. From the germline J gene comes the end of the CDR3, since the read stops 3 residues before it. This chain connects TRBV28 to TRBJ1-1; D perhaps matches TRBD1 (6 bases). Trimming removed 5 bases at V and 6 bases at J, with 19 bases between. The CDR3 is 15 amino acids. The germline gives CDR1 MDHEN, CDR2 SYDVKM. The CDR3 DNA, read in part, is TGTGCCAGCAGTACCACGGCACAGGGTTTCGCTGAA. Translated, it gives CASSTTAQGFAE. The whole CDR3 is CASSTTAQGFAEAFF.

Regarding this clone: Read sequence stops 3 residues before the CDR3 end, and the germline J gene provides the missing end. The chain carries TRBV2 and TRBJ2-1, with 11 nucleotides matching TRBD2. Germline CDR1 and CDR2: SNHLY and FYNNEI. CDR3 length equals 15 residues. The J segment lost 6 bases and the V segment lost 6 bases, leaving 7 bases of the junction unmatched. The part of the CDR3 DNA that was read is TGTGCCAGCAGCCTTACTAGCGGGAGAACCAATGAG. Amino acids: CASSLTSGRTNE. The CDR3 as a whole reads CASSLTSGRTNEQFF. The whole variable domain, filled in from reference TRBV2 and TRBJ2-1, reads EPEVTQTPSHQVTQMGQEVILRCVPISNHLYFYWYRQILGQKVEFLVSFYNNEISEKSEIFDDQFSVERPDGSNFTLKIRSTKLEDSAMYFCASSLTSGRTNEQFFGPGTRLTVL.

This clone showed up many times. The sequence runs out 3 residues before the end of the CDR3; the remainder is reconstructed from the germline J gene. This chain uses TRBV15 with TRBJ2-3; tentative D call: TRBD2 (5 bases). This CDR3 is built from 15 residues. V was clipped by 0 bases and J by 0 bases, with 7 bases between them. Germline CDR1 LNHNV, CDR2 YYDKDF (reference sequence). The CDR3: CATSRERASTDTQYF. The sequenced part of the CDR3 DNA is TGTGCCACCAGCAGAGAGAGGGCCAGCACAGATACG.

This clone was counted ten times or more. The read falls 3 residues short of the CDR3 end, and the missing part is taken from the germline J gene. The chain couples TRBV15 to TRBJ2-2; 8 nucleotides match TRBD2. Germline CDR1 and CDR2: LNHNV and YYDKDF (reference sequence). This CDR3 has 14 amino acids. Trimming at V came to 5 bases and at J to 7 bases, leaving 6 bases not matched to a gene. The sequenced part of the CDR3 DNA is TGTGCCACCAGCGCGGGAGGCTCCGTCGGGGAG. Translation gives CATSAGGSVGE. The whole CDR3 protein reads CATSAGGSVGELFF.